This entry lists 13 T cell receptor beta chains sequenced from one sample in a study of shared clonotypes between healthy human individuals. Measured with immunoSEQ multiplex PCR; TCRdb has only the in-frame clones, and not every one. The sample lists approximately 110,000 clones; 67% were seen once. The specimen sequenced was memory CD8+ T cells sorted from blood. Subset described: CD45RO+ cells pooled with CCR7-negative TemRA cells. The receptors were gathered from a woman in her 30s in good health.

As concerns this clone: A clone one base away is much larger, so this may be a read error. Other DNA sequences in the sample encode the same CDR3. The chain uses TRBV7-8 and TRBJ2-5; D remains unclear. The germline CDR1 and CDR2 sequences are SGHVS and FQNEAQ. CDR3 size: 15 residues. The V end lost 2 bases, the J end lost 5 bases, and 15 bases lay between the germline ends. The CDR3 loop is CASSLYGAVQETQYF. The CDR3 coding sequence is TGTGCCAGCAGCTTATATGGAGCAGTTCAGGAGACCCAGTACTTC. The whole variable domain, remainder taken from reference TRBV7-8 and TRBJ2-5, is GAGVSQSPRYKVAKRGQDVALRCDPISGHVSLFWYQQALGQGPEFLTYFQNEAQLDKSGLPSDRFFAERPEGSVSTLKIQRTQQEDSAVYLCASSLYGAVQETQYFGPGTRLLVL.

The chain employs TRBV15 and TRBJ2-7; D not resolved. The germline V and J ends were trimmed by 5 bases and 0 bases, with 14 bases remaining between them. The CDR3 contains 15 residues. The V gene's germline CDR1 is LNHNV and CDR2 YYDKDF (reference sequence). CDR3 protein: CATSRTGSSSYEQYF. CDR3 DNA: TGTGCCACCAGCCGCACCGGATCGAGCTCCTACGAGCAGTACTTC.

The chain couples TRBV4-1 to TRBJ2-1; a weak D match, TRBD1 (5 bases). V lost 4 bases, J lost 9 bases, and 13 bases lay in between. The V gene's germline CDR1 is MGHRA and CDR2 YSYEKL. This CDR3 contains 13 residues. The chain's CDR3 is CASSRLLQGEQFF. The CDR3 nucleotides read TGCGCCAGCAGCCGCCTTCTCCAGGGTGAGCAGTTCTTC.

This rearrangement joins TRBV6-1 to TRBJ2-3, with 11 positions matching TRBD1. Germline V gives CDR1 MNHNS, CDR2 SASEGT. Trimming cost V 6 bases and J 6 bases; bases outside gene matches: 8. This CDR3 has 15 amino acids. The DNA of the CDR3 is TGTGCCAGCAGCCCGGGACAGGGGGGCTACGATACGCAGTATTTT. Protein sequence: CASSPGQGGYDTQYF.

This clone was seen once. CDR3 coding DNA: TGTGCCAGCAGCCCGCTTAATCCCCTAGCGGTGTACAATGAGCAGTTCTTC. Its protein product is CASSPLNPLAVYNEQFF. This sequence joins TRBV7-6 and TRBJ2-1, with 7 bases that match TRBD2. Germline V CDR1 and CDR2: SGHVS, FNYEAQ. This CDR3 is built from 17 residues. The ends lost 5 bases at V and 4 bases at J; junction bases unmatched: 14. The full variable domain, completed using reference TRBV7-6 and TRBJ2-1, is GAGVSQSPRYKVTKRGQDVALRCDPISGHVSLYWYRQALGQGPEFLTYFNYEAQQDKSGLPNDRFSAERPEGSISTLTIQRTEQRDSAMYRCASSPLNPLAVYNEQFFGPGTRLTVL.

The J gene is TRBJ2-5, the V gene TRBV11-2, with D unresolved. Germline assignment: CDR1 SGHAT and CDR2 FQNNGV. V lost 5 bases and J lost 2, with 6 bases in between. This CDR3 has 12 residues. Here the CDR3 reads CASSGPQETQYF. CDR3 bases: TGTGCCAGCAGCGGCCCACAAGAGACCCAGTACTTC.

This clone has just one count. The genes are TRBV9 and TRBJ2-4, with a weak D call TRBD1 (5 bases). Trimming cost V 2 bases and J 6 bases, with 21 bases left between them. Germline lookup yields CDR1 SGDLS and CDR2 YYNGEE. This CDR3 has 17 residues. The CDR3 reads CASSVGKRTTGPNIQYF. DNA of the CDR3: TGTGCCAGCAGCGTTGGAAAAAGGACAACGGGTCCAAACATTCAGTACTTC. Supplemented by reference TRBV9 and TRBJ2-4, the full variable domain reads DSGVTQTPKHLITATGQRVTLRCSPRSGDLSVYWYQQSLDQGLQFLIQYYNGEERAKGNILERFSAQQFPDLHSELNLSSLELGDSALYFCASSVGKRTTGPNIQYFGAGTRLSVL.

The rearrangement joins TRBV28 to TRBJ2-7; D is uncertain. The CDR3 is made up of 12 amino acids. V gave up 7 bases and J gave up 2 bases, with 9 bases separating them. Per germline, CDR1 MDHEN and CDR2 SYDVKM. CDR3 amino acids: CASKGKPYEQYF. The CDR3 bases are TGTGCCAGCAAGGGAAAACCCTACGAGCAGTACTTC.

The CDR3 DNA follows: TGTGCCAGCAGCCAAGATTGGGCGGGAGAGCAGTACTTC. Residues: CASSQDWAGEQYF. V usage is TRBV14 and J usage is TRBJ2-7; D is possibly TRBD2 (6 bases). The CDR3 has 13 amino acids. V lost 0 bases to trimming and J lost 7 bases, with 10 bases between them. The germline gives CDR1 SGHDN, CDR2 FVKESK.

This clone was observed a single time. The chain combines TRBV6-1 with TRBJ1-2; no reliable D call. V was cut by 1 base and J by 0 bases, with 12 bases left in between. Per the germline V gene, CDR1 is MNHNS and CDR2 is SASEGT. This CDR3 region has 16 residues. CDR3 nucleotide sequence: TGTGCCAGCAGTGAAGGGGTCAGCCCAGCTAACTATGGCTACACCTTC. Amino acid sequence: CASSEGVSPANYGYTF.

In this sample, this clone turned up many times. The chain employs TRBV10-1 and TRBJ1-1, with a possible D match to TRBD1 (5 bases). Looked up from germline, CDR1 is WNHNN and CDR2 is SYGVQD (reference sequence). The CDR3 totals 13 residues. V was trimmed by 0 bases and J by 4 bases, leaving 6 bases between them. The CDR3 region is CASSESGGTEAFF. CDR3 bases: TGCGCCAGCAGTGAGTCGGGGGGCACTGAAGCTTTCTTT.

In its sample, this clone was seen a few times. The genes are TRBV25-1 and TRBJ2-3; D not resolved. Germline V gene data show CDR1 as MGHDK and CDR2 as SYGVNS. CDR3 size: 11 residues. V was shortened by 5 bases and J by 6 bases, with 6 bases between the two germline ends. The CDR3 region is CASSSPDTQYF. Here the CDR3 DNA reads TGTGCCAGCAGTTCCCCCGATACGCAGTATTTT.

This chain links TRBV30 with TRBJ2-3, with a weak D call TRBD1 (5 bases). CDR1 GTSNPN and CDR2 SVGIG come from the germline V gene (reference sequence). V was shortened by 4 bases and J by 3 bases, with 17 bases between the two germline ends. The CDR3 spans 15 residues. The CDR3 loop is CAWTLQGLWTDTQYF. CDR3 nucleotides: TGTGCCTGGACCCTCCAGGGCCTGTGGACAGATACGCAGTATTTT.